The 10 T cell receptor beta chains below all came from one sample that was sequenced in a study of blood T cells in healthy people across ages. With a J-beta primer mix and a sample-barcoded 5' primer, a second PCR ran about 7 to 11 cycles. TCRdb fed the 5' RACE reads into MiXCR, producing one record per CDR3 protein. Of 700,000 to 950,000 distinct CDR3 sequences in the sample, 55% to 70% were seen once. The material sequenced was blood. All receptors come from a man in his thirties or forties in good health.

This clonotype occurred once. This sequence joins TRBV7-2 and TRBJ2-7; TRBD2 might be the D (5 bases). TRBJ2-5 matches the DNA end more closely, so the J call is doubtful. CDR3 length: 14 residues. CDR1 and CDR2 from the germline V gene are SGHTA and FQGNSA. The CDR3 coding sequence is TGTGCCAGCAGCTTGGACTCCTCCCGGGAGACCCAGTACTTC. Translation: CASSLDSSRETQYF.

This clonotype was found a few times. The chain has TRBV20-1 and TRBJ2-7; no clear D gene. From germline, CDR1 is DFQATT and CDR2 SNEGSKA (reference sequence). Trimming cost V 6 bases and J 4 bases, with 10 bases left between them. CDR3 length: 11 residues. CDR3 sequence: CSAIMGYEQYF. The DNA of the CDR3 is TGCAGTGCAATAATGGGGTACGAGCAGTACTTC.

This clonotype was counted only a few times. The chain combines TRBV28 with TRBJ2-7; 8 positions match TRBD1. The CDR3 length is 14 residues. Losses at the gene ends were 4 bases for V and 9 bases for J; bases not matched to a gene: 11. Germline V gene sequence: CDR1 MDHEN, CDR2 SYDVKM. The CDR3 loop reads CASSSGQGWIRQYF. The CDR3, as DNA: TGTGCCAGCAGTTCCGGACAGGGTTGGATTCGGCAGTACTTC.

Concerning this clonotype: The DNA is left out, because the CDR3 cannot be placed on it with certainty; the CDR3 is given as TCRdb lists it. The V call is TRBV6-5, the J call TRBJ2-7. The CDR3 length equals 14 residues, ends included. Looked up from germline, CDR1 is MNHEY and CDR2 is SVGAGI. The CDR3 spells CASSTPSVSYEQYF.

The genes are TRBV10-3 and TRBJ2-1; D may be TRBD1 or TRBD2 (5 bases each). The V gene's germline CDR1 is ENHRY and CDR2 SYGVKD. The ends were cut back, 7 bases at V and 8 bases at J, with 15 bases in the middle. The CDR3 extends over 13 amino acids. The CDR3 spells CAIKRGVVDEQFF. CDR3 nucleotides: TGTGCCATCAAACGAGGGGTCGTAGATGAGCAGTTCTTC.

J is TRBJ1-1 and V is TRBV7-2, with a possible D match to TRBD1 (6 bases). The CDR3 sequence is 15 residues long. Per germline, CDR1 SGHTA and CDR2 FQGNSA. The V and J ends lost 5 bases and 1 base respectively, with 14 bases between them. CDR3 nucleotides: TGTGCCAGCAGCCCTAGGGGGGGTAGGAACACTGAAGCTTTCTTT. Translation: CASSPRGGRNTEAFF.

J is TRBJ2-7 and V is TRBV6-5, with D perhaps TRBD1 or TRBD2 (5 bases each). CDR3 size: 13 residues. V was clipped by 7 bases and J by 3 bases, with 13 bases between them. Germline V gives CDR1 MNHEY, CDR2 SVGAGI. The CDR3: CASTPGPFYEQYF. The DNA of the CDR3 is TGTGCCAGCACCCCGGGACCCTTCTACGAGCAGTACTTC.

In its sample, this clonotype was seen a few times. The chain recombines TRBV29-1 with TRBJ1-2; D may be TRBD1 (5 bases). This CDR3 contains 13 residues. The germline V gene encodes CDR1 SQVTM and CDR2 ANQGSEA. V was pared by 4 bases and J by 3 bases, with 12 bases between. The chain's CDR3 is CSVVEGQDYGYTF. As DNA, the CDR3 is TGCAGCGTTGTTGAGGGGCAGGACTATGGCTACACCTTC.

This sequence joins TRBV6-2 or TRBV6-3 and TRBJ2-5, with 7 positions matching TRBD2. Trimming at V came to 8 bases and at J to 2 bases, leaving 14 bases not matched to a gene. Germline CDR1 reads MNHEY; CDR2 reads SVGEGT. This CDR3 region has 16 residues. CDR3 sequence reads: CASRNRDYYFQETQYF. CDR3 nucleotides: TGTGCCAGCCGTAACCGGGACTACTATTTTCAAGAGACCCAGTACTTC.

The chain employs TRBV28 and TRBJ2-7; D is uncertain. The CDR3 loop spans 14 amino acids. Germline V gene data show CDR1 as MDHEN and CDR2 as SYDVKM. The V end lost 2 bases, the J end lost 4 bases, and 12 bases lay between the germline ends. CDR3 region: CASSLTSPPYEQYF. As DNA, the CDR3 is TGTGCCAGCAGTTTAACTTCCCCACCGTACGAGCAGTACTTC.